This T cell receptor (beta chain) was identified in a study of post-analysis software for immune sequencing data (dated by TCRdb to 2013 to 2016). Background for the entire study: Recorded disease courses included relapsing-remitting, secondary progressive and progressive-relapsing multiple sclerosis, with some patients lacking subtype annotation. A subset of samples was prepared in parallel using single-end sample barcoding, then pooled and co-amplified after Illumina adapter ligation. The patient repertoires were compared against fewer than twelve previously published healthy control repertoires obtained from donors aged about 6 to 28 years. The paper as a whole reports these results and caveats: The control group was slightly older than the multiple sclerosis patient group. Direct clustering with F measure showed strong co-clustering of samples prepared in the same batch, prompting a batch-effect correction. Normalized Chao1 diversity was significantly lower in multiple sclerosis patients than controls, suggesting substantial peripheral T-cell clonal expansion. Four or five TRBV segments, including TRBV5-6, TRBV5-1 and TRBV20-1, were significantly more frequent in patients than controls.

The protocol used for the library was PCR. Sequencing took place on an Illumina HiSeq 2500. Unique molecular identifiers were incorporated into TCR beta cDNA libraries to reduce PCR and sequencing biases. Roughly 0.5 million cDNA molecules were obtained per 1 to 10 million input T cells, so each molecule approximated one T cell. The patient libraries were prepared and sequenced using the same protocol as the earlier healthy control dataset. Samples belonging to the same batch were prepared together, multiplexed and sequenced on a shared HiSeq lane. From the authors' description of their analysis: Raw barcoded reads were processed with MIGEC, and single-read molecular identifier groups were discarded before consensus assembly and CDR3 extraction. Clonotype tables were post-analysed with VDJtools, normalizing diversity by down-sampling all datasets to the smallest sample size. In repertoire overlap clustering, CDR3 amino acid sequences, but not nucleotide sequences, were matched to correct batch-related cross-sample contamination. The public reads were reanalyzed by TCRdb: fastp trimming at Q25, MiXCR alignment, in-frame beta chains only. Each entry is one CDR3 protein sequence, shown with its most common DNA and genes. These V and J calls rely on TCRdb rather than the paper's analysis. The sample records 820,000 or so distinct CDR3 sequences, about 57% of which are singletons. The ten largest clones represent around 4.5% of the sample.

The CDR3 has 15 amino acids, counting the end cysteine and phenylalanine. Only the CDR3 portion is preserved as DNA: 45 bases, with reading frame beginning at the first base. From a lookup of the germline V gene, CDR1 and CDR2 are KGHSH and LQKENI. TCR beta repertoires were profiled from peripheral blood of roughly 13 young patients with multiple sclerosis to demonstrate the VDJtools post-analysis software. Multiple sclerosis patients were children and adolescents aged roughly 6 to 16 years. As concerns this clonotype: The target of this receptor is not known. At one boundary the junction diverges from the germline segment, which might be a read error.

The chain was built from TRBV18 and TRBJ2-1, with no confidently assigned D gene. Sequencing used blood. The receptor was isolated from a girl aged 10-17 years with multiple sclerosis. The CDR3 reads CASSARADLYNEQFF. In nucleotides, the sequence is TGCGCCAGCTCAGCTAGGGCGGACCTTTACAATGAGCAGTTCTTC. The CDR3, completed at both ends by the reference TRBV18 and TRBJ2-1 genes, gives the full variable domain NAGVMQNPRHLVRRRGQEARLRCSPMKGHSHVYWYRQLPEEGLKFMVYLQKENIIDESGMPKERFSAEFPKEGPSILRIQQVVRGDSAAYFCASSARADLYNEQFFGPGTRLTVL.